This T cell receptor (beta chain) was sequenced during a study of Graves' ophthalmopathy and Graves' hyperthyroidism. Whole-study findings and limits: Most thyroid clonotypes expanded beyond 0.001 frequency were also found in blood. Separation of ophthalmopathy from stable hyperthyroidism was achieved by a 13-signature model, at 85% to 90% sensitivity and approximately 84% specificity.

To note about this clonotype: Its antigen is unidentified. The junction shows a germline mismatch at one end, possibly a read error.

Beta-chain TCR CDR3 regions were amplified from RNA transcripts. In the first round, RT-PCR was carried out with HTBI primers, and a multiplex PCR formed the second round. MiXCR, applied by TCRdb to the multiplex PCR reads, yields one record per CDR3 protein. This sample has 680,000 or so distinct CDR3 sequences, with 20% to 25% found just once. Germline V gene data show CDR1 as SEHNR and CDR2 as FQNEAQ (reference sequence). CDR3 size: 13 residues. Each hyperthyroidism patient was newly diagnosed, with under 2 months' duration, and aged 18 to 65. The authors diagnosed from clinical symptoms, serum thyroxine, TRAb, thyroid ultrasound and orbital computed tomography.

The source of this sequence is a woman aged 18-35 years with stable Graves' hyperthyroidism. Some clones in this sample may be carry-over from other donors' samples. V gene TRBV7-9 combines with J gene TRBJ2-7; 8 bases are a match to TRBD1. Input material: peripheral blood. The DNA of the CDR3 is TGTACCAGCACCGTGACAGGGGCAGGGGAGCAGTACTTC. Protein sequence: CTSTVTGAGEQYF.